The 8 T cell receptor beta chains below were found in one sample sequenced in a study of tumor and adjacent non-tumor tissue in lung cancer. A modified ARM-PCR protocol with three rounds of nested PCR amplified TCRbeta. TCRdb recomputed calls from the multiplex PCR reads with MiXCR, one row per CDR3 protein. The sample records some 80,000 distinct CDR3 sequences, just over 75% being singletons. The template was RNA from unsorted bulk tissue. The normal lung tissue was taken more than 3 cm from the tumor edge. The specimen was distant non-tumor lung tissue. These TCRs come from a man between 65 and 79 years old with non-small cell lung cancer.

This clonotype was picked up one time. The junction differs from germline at one of its ends, possibly a read error. The J gene is TRBJ1-6, the V gene TRBV6-6; D ambiguous. Per the germline V gene, CDR1 is MNHNY and CDR2 is SVGAGI (reference sequence). The CDR3 contains 12 residues. The CDR3 here is CASITGTSPLHF. Here the CDR3 DNA reads TGTGCTAGCATCACCGGAACTTCACCCCTCCACTTT.

V and J are TRBV12-5 and TRBJ1-5; D is unclear. TRBJ2-3 explains the end of the DNA better; the J call may be wrong. The CDR3 sequence is 14 residues long. From germline, CDR1 is LGHNT and CDR2 FRNRAP. CDR3: CASGLTAGSQRQYF. As DNA, the CDR3 is TGTGCTAGTGGTCTTACCGCTGGCAGTCAGCGCCAGTATTTT.

Comment on this clonotype: The junction shows a germline mismatch at one end, possibly a read error. The V gene is TRBV11-1, the J gene TRBJ1-1, with 7 bases lining up with TRBD1. This CDR3 spans 13 amino acids. CDR1 and CDR2 (germline): SGHAT, FQDESV (reference sequence). The CDR3 DNA follows: TGTTCCAGCAGCGCCGACAGGGACACAGAAGCTTTCTTT. Protein: CSSSADRDTEAFF.

The gene calls are TRBV28 and TRBJ2-3; 9 bases line up with TRBD2. The ends lost 6 bases at V and 1 base at J; junction bases unmatched: 8. CDR1 is MDHEN, CDR2 SYDVKM, per germline. This CDR3 contains 16 residues. The CDR3 loop reads CASSPNERGGTDTQYF. The CDR3, as DNA: TGTGCCAGCAGCCCCAACGAGCGGGGGGGCACAGATACGCAGTATTTT.

This clonotype showed up just a few times. Germline and junction disagree at one end, which may indicate a read error. The chain recombines TRBV5-5 with TRBJ1-2; D ambiguous. Germline V CDR1 and CDR2: SGHKS, YYEKEE (reference sequence). The CDR3 extends over 13 amino acids. The CDR3 sequence: CASSMDLNYCYTF. As DNA, the CDR3 is TGTGCCAGTAGCATGGACCTTAACTATTGCTACACCTTC.

For this clonotype: The junction and the germline gene differ at one end; a read error may be behind it. V is TRBV11-2 and J is TRBJ1-5; D is perhaps TRBD1 (5 bases). The CDR3 contains 14 residues. Germline assignment: CDR1 SGHAT and CDR2 FQNNGV. Written as DNA, the CDR3 is TGTGCCAGCAGCTTAGACGGGGGGTGGCAGACCCAGGATTTT. Amino acids: CASSLDGGWQTQDF.

This clonotype was counted once. A single base separates this from a much larger clone, so it may be a read error. DNA for the CDR3: TGTGCCAGCAGCTTGGCCTGGACAGACGACTCCGAAGCTTTCTTT. The encoded protein is CASSLAWTDDSEAFF. The V gene is TRBV7-8, the J gene TRBJ1-1; D is perhaps TRBD1 (6 bases). Looked up from germline, CDR1 is SGHVS and CDR2 is FQNEAQ. V lost 3 bases, J lost 8 bases, and 19 bases lay in between. There are 15 residues in the CDR3.

The table lists this clonotype with many counts. The gene calls are TRBV7-8 and TRBJ1-1; TRBD1 agrees at 7 bases. CDR3 length equals 13 residues. Per germline, CDR1 SGHVS and CDR2 FQNEAQ. J was trimmed by 9 bases and V by 5 bases; bases with no gene match: 9. CDR3 sequence reads: CASSETGRLQAFF. The CDR3 DNA reads as TGTGCCAGCAGCGAGACAGGGCGCCTCCAAGCTTTCTTT.